The 10 T cell receptor beta chains presented below share a single source sample, sequenced in a study of cytomegalovirus exposure and HLA in healthy donors. The PCR used 60 Vbeta and 13 Jbeta primers. Sequenced by immunoSEQ multiplex PCR; TCRdb stores in-frame clones only, minus some. The sample yields 80,000 to 100,000 clones, around 73% seen once. Material for sequencing was PBMCs. These receptors were obtained from a female donor in good health and CMV-seronegative.

The chain has TRBV4-1 and TRBJ2-3; TRBD1 agrees at 8 bases. Germline V gene sequence: CDR1 MGHRA, CDR2 YSYEKL. This CDR3 is 16 amino acids long. With V trimmed by 4 bases and J by 5 bases, 11 bases remained unmatched. CDR3 residues: CASSPTSGGPLDTQYF. The CDR3 coding sequence is TGCGCCAGCAGCCCCACCTCAGGGGGCCCCCTAGATACGCAGTATTTT.

The CDR3 loop is CASSVAAGTYNEQFF. As DNA, the CDR3 is TGTGCCAGCAGCGTAGCGGCGGGAACCTACAATGAGCAGTTCTTC. The genes are TRBV9 and TRBJ2-1; maybe TRBD2 (6 bases). Trimming left V 0 bases short and J 2 bases short, with 9 bases between. This CDR3 region has 15 residues. The germline V gene encodes CDR1 SGDLS and CDR2 YYNGEE.

CDR3 residues: CASTRDRSSYEQYF. CDR3 DNA sequence: TGTGCCAGCACCCGGGACAGGAGCTCCTACGAGCAGTACTTC. V and J are TRBV6-1 and TRBJ2-7; the match to TRBD1 covers 8 bases. Germline lookup yields CDR1 MNHNS and CDR2 SASEGT. V was clipped by 7 bases and J by 0 bases; unmatched bases: 5. The CDR3 is 14 amino acids.

This chain links TRBV13 with TRBJ2-7; a possible D gene is TRBD2 (6 bases). With 0 bases removed from V and 3 bases from J, the gap between germline ends came to 9 bases. Germline-derived CDR1 and CDR2 are PRHDT and FYEKMQ (reference sequence). The CDR3 runs 14 residues. The CDR3 reads CASSLGGGNYEQYF. Written as DNA, the CDR3 is TGTGCCAGCAGCTTAGGTGGCGGGAACTACGAGCAGTACTTC.

Comments on this clone: An end of the junction does not agree with germline; a read error may underlie this. The gene calls are TRBV11-2 and TRBJ1-6; TRBD1 matches 10 bases. The germline CDR1 and CDR2 sequences are SGHAT and FQNNGV. The CDR3 consists of 11 residues. For the CDR3, the DNA is TGTGCCAGCAGCGGTGGGACAGGGGTTGCCTTT. It specifies CASSGGTGVAF. Looking up the rest from reference TRBV11-2 and TRBJ1-6 gives the full variable domain: EAGVAQSPRYKIIEKRQSVAFWCNPISGHATLYWYQQILGQGPKLLIQFQNNGVVDDSQLPKDRFSAERLKGVDSTLKIQPAKLEDSAVYLCASSGGTGVAFGNGTRLTVT.

The chain is built from TRBV7-9 and TRBJ1-1, with D perhaps TRBD1 (5 bases). V lost 4 bases and J lost 2, with 20 bases in between. The germline gives CDR1 SEHNR, CDR2 FQNEAQ (reference sequence). The CDR3 is made up of 17 amino acids. The CDR3 protein is CASSSLGRGLVNTEAFF. For the CDR3, the DNA is TGTGCCAGCAGCTCTCTGGGAAGGGGCTTGGTAAACACTGAAGCTTTCTTT.

The chain combines TRBV29-1 with TRBJ2-5; 7 bases line up with TRBD1. Germline V gives CDR1 SQVTM, CDR2 ANQGSEA. This CDR3 has 13 residues. Trimming took 4 bases from V and 4 from J; bases not matched to a gene: 6. The CDR3 spells CSVAINRGETQYF. CDR3 DNA: TGCAGCGTTGCCATAAACAGGGGAGAGACCCAGTACTTC.

The J gene is TRBJ1-1, the V gene TRBV19; unclear D gene. The CDR3 extends over 14 amino acids. CDR1 LNHDA and CDR2 SQIVND come from the germline V gene (reference sequence). V lost 3 bases to trimming and J lost 6 bases, with 14 bases between them. This chain's CDR3 is CASSIGSPPPEAFF. The CDR3 bases are TGTGCCAGTAGTATCGGGTCCCCACCCCCTGAAGCTTTCTTT.

V gene TRBV14 combines with J gene TRBJ2-5; 9 bases are a match to TRBD1. There are 15 residues in the CDR3. With V trimmed by 4 bases and J by 3 bases, 6 bases remained unmatched. Germline V gene sequence: CDR1 SGHDN, CDR2 FVKESK. The CDR3 bases are TGTGCCAGCAGCCTTGACAGGGGGGGTAAAGAGACCCAGTACTTC. As protein: CASSLDRGGKETQYF. Supplemented by reference TRBV14 and TRBJ2-5, the full variable domain reads EAGVTQFPSHSVIEKGQTVTLRCDPISGHDNLYWYRRVMGKEIKFLLHFVKESKQDESGMPNNRFLAERTGGTYSTLKVQPAELEDSGVYFCASSLDRGGKETQYFGPGTRLLVL.

V gene TRBV9 combines with J gene TRBJ2-2; unclear D gene. Trimming removed 0 bases at V and 7 bases at J, with 7 bases between. Germline-derived CDR1 and CDR2 are SGDLS and YYNGEE. The CDR3 loop spans 13 amino acids. The CDR3 is CASSVGSSGELFF. CDR3 in DNA: TGTGCCAGCAGCGTAGGGTCGAGCGGGGAGCTGTTTTTT.